This entry features one TCR beta chain sequence. This CDR3 has 15 residues. Trimming removed 5 bases from V and 5 bases from J, with 16 bases in between. Germline CDR1 is MGHDK and CDR2 is SYGVNS. Original data processing: The assay estimated nucleated cells by amplifying reference gene primers. The assay was immunoSEQ multiplex PCR, and TCRdb's table has in-frame clones only and misses some. V, J and clone size were drawn from that table, and D and trimming were deduced from the DNA. The sample has about 72,000 clones; 82% are singletons. The data were taken from a study of blood T cell repertoires in COVID-19. Whole-study context: Acute and convalescent COVID-19 samples came from the United States, Italy and Spain. PBMCs, B-cell-depleted T cells, or T cells provided the cDNA or gDNA that made up the material.

The TCR comes from a man between 60 and 75 years old with acute or convalescent COVID-19. The chain joins TRBV25-1 to TRBJ1-5, with a possible D match to TRBD1 (6 bases). Sequencing was done on a sample of peripheral blood. The CDR3 DNA follows: TGTGCCAGCAGTTCTTACCTAGGGGGGGATCAGCCCCAGCATTTT. Encoded protein: CASSSYLGGDQPQHF. Looking up the rest from reference TRBV25-1 and TRBJ1-5 gives the full variable domain: EADIYQTPRYLVIGTGKKITLECSQTMGHDKMYWYQQDPGMELHLIHYSYGVNSTEKGDLSSESTVSRIRTEHFPLTLESARPSHTSQYLCASSSYLGGDQPQHFGDGTRLSIL.